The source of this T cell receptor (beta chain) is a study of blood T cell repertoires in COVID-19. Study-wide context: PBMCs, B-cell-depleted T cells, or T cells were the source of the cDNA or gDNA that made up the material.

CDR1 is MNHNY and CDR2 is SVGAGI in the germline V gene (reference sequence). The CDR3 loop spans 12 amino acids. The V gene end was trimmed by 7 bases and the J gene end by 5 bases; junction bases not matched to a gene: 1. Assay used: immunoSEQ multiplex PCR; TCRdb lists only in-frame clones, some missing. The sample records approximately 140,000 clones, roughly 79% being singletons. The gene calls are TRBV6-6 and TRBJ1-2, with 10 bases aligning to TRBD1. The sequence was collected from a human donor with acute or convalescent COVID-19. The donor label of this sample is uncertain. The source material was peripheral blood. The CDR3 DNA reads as TGTGCCAGCACGGGACAGGGGTATGGCTACACCTTC. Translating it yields CASTGQGYGYTF.